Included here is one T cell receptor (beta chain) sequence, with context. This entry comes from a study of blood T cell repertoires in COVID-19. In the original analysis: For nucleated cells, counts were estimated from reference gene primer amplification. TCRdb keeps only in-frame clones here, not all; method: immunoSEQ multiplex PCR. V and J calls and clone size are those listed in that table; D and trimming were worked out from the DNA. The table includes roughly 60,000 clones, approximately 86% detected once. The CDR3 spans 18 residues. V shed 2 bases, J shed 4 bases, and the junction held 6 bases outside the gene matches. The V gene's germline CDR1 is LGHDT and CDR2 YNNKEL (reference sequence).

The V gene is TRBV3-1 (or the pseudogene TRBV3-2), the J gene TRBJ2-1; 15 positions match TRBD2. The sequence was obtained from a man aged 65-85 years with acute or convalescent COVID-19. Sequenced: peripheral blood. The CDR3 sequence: CASSQRIGTSGRYNEQFF. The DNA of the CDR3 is TGTGCCAGCAGCCAAAGAATTGGGACTAGCGGGAGGTACAATGAGCAGTTCTTC.